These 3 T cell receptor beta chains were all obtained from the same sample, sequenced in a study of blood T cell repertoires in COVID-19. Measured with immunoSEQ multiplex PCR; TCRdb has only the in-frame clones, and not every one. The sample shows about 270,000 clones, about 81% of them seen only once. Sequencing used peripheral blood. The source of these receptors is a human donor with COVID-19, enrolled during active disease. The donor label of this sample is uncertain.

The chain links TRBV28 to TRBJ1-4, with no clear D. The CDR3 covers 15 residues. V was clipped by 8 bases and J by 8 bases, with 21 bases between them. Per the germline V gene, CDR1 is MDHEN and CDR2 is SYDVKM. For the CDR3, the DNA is TGTGCCAGCCTTCCTACCCGATATGAACCCGAAAAACTGTTTTTT. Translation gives CASLPTRYEPEKLFF.

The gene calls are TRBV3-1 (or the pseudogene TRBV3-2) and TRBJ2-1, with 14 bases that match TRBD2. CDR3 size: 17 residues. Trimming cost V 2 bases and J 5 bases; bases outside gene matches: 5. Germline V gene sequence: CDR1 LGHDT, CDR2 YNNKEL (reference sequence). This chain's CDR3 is CASSQSSTSGRDNEQFF. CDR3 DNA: TGTGCCAGCAGCCAAAGCTCGACTAGCGGGAGGGACAATGAGCAGTTCTTC.

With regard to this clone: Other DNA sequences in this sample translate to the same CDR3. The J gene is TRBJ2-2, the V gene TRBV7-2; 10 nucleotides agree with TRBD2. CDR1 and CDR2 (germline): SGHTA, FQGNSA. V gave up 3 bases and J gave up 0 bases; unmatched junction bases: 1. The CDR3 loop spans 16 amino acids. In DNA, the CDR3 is TGTGCCAGCAGCTTGCTAGCGGGGGCGAACACCGGGGAGCTGTTTTTT. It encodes CASSLLAGANTGELFF.